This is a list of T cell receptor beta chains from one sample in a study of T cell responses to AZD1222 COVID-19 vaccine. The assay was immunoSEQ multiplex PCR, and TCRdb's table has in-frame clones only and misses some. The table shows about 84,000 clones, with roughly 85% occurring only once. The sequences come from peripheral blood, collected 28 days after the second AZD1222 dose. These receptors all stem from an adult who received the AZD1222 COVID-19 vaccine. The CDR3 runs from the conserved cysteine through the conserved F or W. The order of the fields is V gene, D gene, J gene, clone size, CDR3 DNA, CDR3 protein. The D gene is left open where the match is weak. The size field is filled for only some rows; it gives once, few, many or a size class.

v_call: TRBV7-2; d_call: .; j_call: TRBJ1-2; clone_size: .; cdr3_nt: TGTGCCAGCAGCTTAGGAAGGGGGACCGTCTATGGCTACACCTTC; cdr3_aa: CASSLGRGTVYGYTF
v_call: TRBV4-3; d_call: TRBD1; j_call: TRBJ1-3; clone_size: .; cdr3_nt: TGCGCCAGCAGCCGCTATGGACAGGGGACCTCTGGAAACACCATATATTTT; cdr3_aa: CASSRYGQGTSGNTIYF
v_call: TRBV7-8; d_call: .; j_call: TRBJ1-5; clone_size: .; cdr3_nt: TGTGCCAGCAGCCCCTCGGGAGGGGCGAGCAATCAGCCCCAGCATTTT; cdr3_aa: CASSPSGGASNQPQHF
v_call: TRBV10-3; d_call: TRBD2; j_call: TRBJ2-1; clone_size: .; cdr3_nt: TGTGCCATCAGTGCTTGGGGGGGTGGTGAGCAGTTCTTC; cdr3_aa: CAISAWGGGEQFF
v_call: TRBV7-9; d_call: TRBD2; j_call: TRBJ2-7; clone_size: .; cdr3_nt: TGTGCCAGCAGCTTCCAGCGGGGGGGATACGAGCAGTACTTC; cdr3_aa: CASSFQRGGYEQYF
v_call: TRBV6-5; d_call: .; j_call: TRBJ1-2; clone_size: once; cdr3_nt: TGTGCCAGCAGTTACTCCCTAGACCAGGCTTATGGCTACACCTTC; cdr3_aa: CASSYSLDQAYGYTF
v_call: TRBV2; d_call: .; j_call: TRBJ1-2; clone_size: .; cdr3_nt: TGTGCCAGCAGAGATGACAGGTCTTGGAACTATGGCTACACCTTC; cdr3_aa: CASRDDRSWNYGYTF
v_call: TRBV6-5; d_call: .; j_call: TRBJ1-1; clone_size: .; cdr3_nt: TGTGCCAGCAGTTACGGTGTTTTGGGGAACACTGAAGCTTTCTTT; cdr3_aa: CASSYGVLGNTEAFF
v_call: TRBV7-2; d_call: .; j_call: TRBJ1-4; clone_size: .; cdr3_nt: TGTGCCAGCAGCTTAATGGCACCCCCAGGGGAAAAACTGTTTTTT; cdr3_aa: CASSLMAPPGEKLFF
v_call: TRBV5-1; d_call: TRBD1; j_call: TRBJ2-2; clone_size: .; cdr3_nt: TGCGCCAGCAGCCTGGGACAGATCACCGGGGAGCTGTTTTTT; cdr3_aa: CASSLGQITGELFF
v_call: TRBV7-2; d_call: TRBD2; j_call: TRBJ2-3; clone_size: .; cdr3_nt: TGTGCCAGCAGCTTATGGGCTAGCGGGGGGCGACGATCAACAGATACGCAGTATTTT; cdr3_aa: CASSLWASGGRRSTDTQYF
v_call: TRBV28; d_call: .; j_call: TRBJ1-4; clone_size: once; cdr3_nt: TGTGCCAGCAGCCCCGCCACTAATGAAAAACTGTTTTTT; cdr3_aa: CASSPATNEKLFF
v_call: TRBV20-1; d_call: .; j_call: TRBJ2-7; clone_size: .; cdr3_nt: TGCAGTGCTAGACAGGGGAACGAGCAGTACTTC; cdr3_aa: CSARQGNEQYF
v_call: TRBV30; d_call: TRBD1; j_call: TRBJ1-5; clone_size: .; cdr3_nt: TGTGCCTGGAGTGTGGGGACAGGCAATCAGCCCCAGCATTTT; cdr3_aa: CAWSVGTGNQPQHF
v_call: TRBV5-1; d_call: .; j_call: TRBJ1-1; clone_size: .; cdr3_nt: TGCGCCAGCAGCTTTAAGGGAGACACTGAAGCTTTCTTT; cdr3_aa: CASSFKGDTEAFF
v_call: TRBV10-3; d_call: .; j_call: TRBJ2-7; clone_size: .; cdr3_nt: TGTGCCATCAGTGTTGGCAGGGGCTCCTACGAGCAGTACTTC; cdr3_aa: CAISVGRGSYEQYF
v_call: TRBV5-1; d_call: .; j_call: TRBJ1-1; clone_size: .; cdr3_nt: TGCGCCAGCACCCTCGATCGGCGAGGAGAGGCTTTCTTT; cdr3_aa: CASTLDRRGEAFF
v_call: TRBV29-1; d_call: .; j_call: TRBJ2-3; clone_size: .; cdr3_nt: TGCAGCGTTGGGGCAGGGTATACCACAGATACGCAGTATTTT; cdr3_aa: CSVGAGYTTDTQYF
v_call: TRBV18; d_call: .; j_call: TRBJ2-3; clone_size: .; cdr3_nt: TGTGCCAGCTCACCCTTAACGGGGGGCCTCCCAGATACGCAGTATTTT; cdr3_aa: CASSPLTGGLPDTQYF
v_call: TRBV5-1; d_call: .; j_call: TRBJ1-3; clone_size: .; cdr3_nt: TGCGCCAGCAGCGAGGGATCGCTGGACGGAAACACCATATATTTT; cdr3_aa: CASSEGSLDGNTIYF
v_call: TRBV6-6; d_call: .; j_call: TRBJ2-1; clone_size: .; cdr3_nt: TGTGCCAGCAGTTACTCGATCTCTAACCCCTACAATGAGCAGTTCTTC; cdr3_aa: CASSYSISNPYNEQFF
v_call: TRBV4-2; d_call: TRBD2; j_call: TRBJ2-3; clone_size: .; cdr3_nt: TGTGCCAGCAGCCAAGATTGGGGGACTAGCGGTTCTAGCACAGATACGCAGTATTTT; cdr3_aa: CASSQDWGTSGSSTDTQYF
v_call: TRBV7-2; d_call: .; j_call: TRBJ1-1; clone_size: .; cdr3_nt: TGTGCCAGCAGCTTAGGGGCCTTTCTGGGGGCCGTGAACACTGAAGCTTTCTTT; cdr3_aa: CASSLGAFLGAVNTEAFF
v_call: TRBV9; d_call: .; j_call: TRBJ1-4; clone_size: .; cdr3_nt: TGTGCCAGCAGCCCGGGGCCTCCTCGGAGTGAAAAACTGTTTTTT; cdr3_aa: CASSPGPPRSEKLFF
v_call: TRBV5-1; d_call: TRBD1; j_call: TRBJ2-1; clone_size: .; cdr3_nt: TGCGCCAGCAGCTTACCGGGACAGGGTGGTAATGAGCAGTTCTTC; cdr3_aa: CASSLPGQGGNEQFF
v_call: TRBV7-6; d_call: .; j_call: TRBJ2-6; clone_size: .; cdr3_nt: TGTGCCAGCAGCTCACCCCCCACAGGGTGGGGCTCTGGGGCCAACGTCCTGACTTTC; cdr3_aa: CASSSPPTGWGSGANVLTF
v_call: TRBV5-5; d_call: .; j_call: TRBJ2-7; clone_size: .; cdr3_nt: TGTGCCAGCAGCTTGGCCAACCCCCAACCCAGGGAGCAGTACTTC; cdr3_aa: CASSLANPQPREQYF
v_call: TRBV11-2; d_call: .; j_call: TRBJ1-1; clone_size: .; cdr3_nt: TGTGCCAGCACCAGATTAGGAGGTACTGAAGCTTTCTTT; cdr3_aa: CASTRLGGTEAFF
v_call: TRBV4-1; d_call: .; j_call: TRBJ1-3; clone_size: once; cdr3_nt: TGCGCCAGCAGCCAGGGGGACGCGGCTGGAAACACCATATATTTT; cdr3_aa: CASSQGDAAGNTIYF
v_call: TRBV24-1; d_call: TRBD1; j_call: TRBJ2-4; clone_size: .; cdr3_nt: TGTGCCACCAGTGATGCCCGACAGGGGAGGAAAAACATTCAGTACTTC; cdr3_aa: CATSDARQGRKNIQYF
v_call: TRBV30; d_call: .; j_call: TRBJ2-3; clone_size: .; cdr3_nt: TGTGCCGCCGACTTATATAGCACAGATACGCAGTATTTT; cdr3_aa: CAADLYSTDTQYF
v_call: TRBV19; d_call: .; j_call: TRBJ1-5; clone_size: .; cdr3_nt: TGTGCCAGTAGTTGGACAAGTAGCAATCAGCCCCAGCATTTT; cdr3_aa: CASSWTSSNQPQHF
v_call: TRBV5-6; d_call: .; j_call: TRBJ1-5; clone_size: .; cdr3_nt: TGTGCCAGCAGCTTGGACGGAGCATTCAATCAGCCCCAGCATTTT; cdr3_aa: CASSLDGAFNQPQHF
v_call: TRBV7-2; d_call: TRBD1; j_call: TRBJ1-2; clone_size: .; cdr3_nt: TGTGCCAGCAGCTTAGGTGGGACAGGGTCGCACTATGGCTACACCTTC; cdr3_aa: CASSLGGTGSHYGYTF
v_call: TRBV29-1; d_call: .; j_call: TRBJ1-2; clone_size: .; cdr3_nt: TGCAGCGTTGGTCCAGTCTATGGCTACACCTTC; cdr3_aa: CSVGPVYGYTF